This T cell receptor beta chain stems from a study of blood T cell repertoires in COVID-19. Remarks on this clone: One junction end does not reproduce the germline sequence, and a read error may be involved.

Produced via immunoSEQ multiplex PCR; TCRdb's table is partial and in-frame only. The sample includes under 250,000 clones, about 80% of them seen just once. The CDR3 runs 15 residues. Germline CDR1 reads SSHAT; CDR2 reads FNYEAQ (reference sequence). The V and J genes are TRBV7-7 and TRBJ2-2; D unclear. The receptor was derived from a woman aged 40 to 50 who had been exposed to COVID-19. Sequenced sample: PBMCs or T cells enriched from blood (not recorded which). The CDR3: CASSPYDLNTGELFF. The CDR3 DNA reads TGTGCTAGCAGCCCCTACGATTTAAACACCGGGGAGCTGTTTTTT.